The subject of this entry is one TCR beta chain. The data are from a study of blood T cell repertoires in COVID-19. The wider study: The United States, Italy and Spain provided the acute and convalescent COVID-19 samples. Nucleic acid was either cDNA or gDNA, and it came from T cells, B-cell-depleted T cells, or PBMCs.

Clones were sequenced by immunoSEQ multiplex PCR, and TCRdb holds only the in-frame ones, with some missing. The table shows over 350,000 clones, with approximately 89% occurring only once. Membership in each cohort depended on participant-reported clinical history. In the 2 weeks before study entry, exposed participants met a COVID-19 case, which was PCR-confirmed or clinician-diagnosed. With 9 bases removed from V and 4 bases from J, the gap between germline ends came to 10 bases. The CDR3 runs to 13 residues. The germline V gene encodes CDR1 MNHEY and CDR2 SMNVEV (reference sequence). The origin of this receptor is a middle-aged woman who had been exposed to COVID-19. Sequencing input: PBMCs or T cells enriched from blood (not recorded which). The V and J genes are TRBV27 and TRBJ1-6; D remains ambiguous. The CDR3 reads CASSVEYNSPLHF. For the CDR3, the DNA is TGTGCCAGTAGTGTTGAGTATAATTCACCCCTCCACTTT.